This T cell receptor beta chain was sequenced in a study of blood T cell repertoires in COVID-19. Across the study: Samples of COVID-19 (acute and convalescent) were obtained from the United States, Italy and Spain. Sample material is recorded as cDNA or gDNA derived from T cells, B-cell-depleted T cells, or PBMCs.

The germline V gene encodes CDR1 MRHNA and CDR2 SNTAGT. V dropped 0 bases and J dropped 7; count of bases not matched to a gene: 3. The length of the CDR3 is 15 residues. Authors' analysis steps: Researchers report that nucleated cell counts were estimated from reference gene primer amplification. TCRdb's table, derived via immunoSEQ multiplex PCR, lists solely in-frame clones and lacks some. That table furnishes V, J and clone size, whereas the DNA furnished D and trimming. The table has about 220,000 clones, around four fifths seen once. Sequenced sample: peripheral blood. The chain joins TRBV6-4 to TRBJ2-2; 9 bases are a match to TRBD2. This sequence originates from a man between 25 and 39 years old with active or convalescent COVID-19. The chain's CDR3 is CASSDSAGGSGELFF. For the CDR3, the DNA is TGTGCCAGCAGTGACTCGGCGGGAGGGAGCGGGGAGCTGTTTTTT.